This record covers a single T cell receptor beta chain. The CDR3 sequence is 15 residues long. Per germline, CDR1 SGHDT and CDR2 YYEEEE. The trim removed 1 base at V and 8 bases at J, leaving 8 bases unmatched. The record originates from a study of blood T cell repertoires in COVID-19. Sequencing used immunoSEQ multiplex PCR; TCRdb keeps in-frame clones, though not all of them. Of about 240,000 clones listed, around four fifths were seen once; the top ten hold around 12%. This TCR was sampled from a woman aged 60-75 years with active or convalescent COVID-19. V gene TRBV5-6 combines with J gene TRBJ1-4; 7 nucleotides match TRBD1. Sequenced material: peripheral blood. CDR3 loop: CASSLFYRGEEKLFF. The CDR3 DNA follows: TGTGCCAGCAGCTTGTTTTACAGGGGAGAAGAAAAACTGTTTTTT.